The clone carrying this T cell receptor (beta chain) was observed a few times. The CDR3 runs 17 residues. Germline V gene lookup returns CDR1 SGHRS and CDR2 YFSETQ. The junction had 9 bases not matched to a gene; V was cut back by 4 bases and J by 2 bases. The donors, healthy Caucasians from Russia, were aged about 6 to 95. The sample comes from a study of blood T cells in healthy people across ages. Study-wide background: Capturing about one barcoded beta molecule per two T cells was achieved by template switching.

A second PCR of about 7 to 12 cycles used a sample-barcoded 5' primer and a J-beta primer mix. One entry per CDR3 protein results from TCRdb running MiXCR on the 5' RACE reads. Of some 900,000 distinct CDR3 sequences listed, roughly 52% are singletons. The sequencing input was blood. The chain combines TRBV5-1 with TRBJ2-2; 9 positions match TRBD1. The TCR sequence derives from a man aged 30 to 45 in good health. CDR3 nucleotide sequence: TGCGCCAGCAGCACTCGTCCGGGACAGGGTAACACCGGGGAGCTGTTTTTT. Residues: CASSTRPGQGNTGELFF.